The 2 T cell receptor beta chains reported below all come from one sample, sequenced in a study of shared clonotypes between healthy human individuals. Only in-frame clones appear in the TCRdb table, and some are missing; sequencing was by immunoSEQ multiplex PCR. This table holds around 440,000 clones, 60% to 80% found once. The material sequenced was PBMCs. These TCRs come from a woman aged 35 to 49 in good health. Some clones in this sample may be carry-over from other donors' samples.

This clone was counted between two and nine times. The chain carries TRBV30 and TRBJ1-6; D might be TRBD1 (5 bases). The CDR3 sequence is 13 residues long. V was cut by 6 bases and J by 7 bases, with 13 bases left in between. CDR1 and CDR2 from the germline V gene are GTSNPN and SVGIG (reference sequence). CDR3 protein: CACAPGGNSPLHF. The DNA for the CDR3 is TGTGCCTGCGCGCCGGGGGGGAATTCACCCCTCCACTTT. The variable domain in full, completed from reference TRBV30 and TRBJ1-6, reads SQTIHQWPATLVQPVGSPLSLECTVEGTSNPNLYWYRQAAGRGLQLLFYSVGIGQISSEVPQNLSASRPQDRQFILSSKKLLLSDSGFYLCACAPGGNSPLHFGNGTRLTVT.

The chain carries TRBV4-1 and TRBJ1-1; the D gene is possibly TRBD1 (5 bases). Germline V gives CDR1 MGHRA, CDR2 YSYEKL. There are 17 residues in the CDR3. With 0 bases removed from V and 4 bases from J, the gap between germline ends came to 18 bases. The CDR3 DNA sequence: TGCGCCAGCAGCCAAGAAGCTGGGCCGGGGGGGTTCACTGAAGCTTTCTTT. This translates into CASSQEAGPGGFTEAFF.